This T cell receptor (beta chain) stems from a study of CD8+CD57+ T cells in acquired aplastic anemia (dated by TCRdb to the late 2010s). Describing the broader study: Extracted DNA from sorted CD4+ and CD8+ cells averaged approximately 3 ug, ranging from about 0.18 to 27.4 ug. CD8+CD57+ expansion was defined as frequency above the mean frequency observed in healthy subjects. The paper as a whole reports these results and caveats: No significant difference in CD8+ Simpson's diversity was found between patients and healthy controls (P=0.060). Although 25 to 30 CD8+ CDR3 sequences were shared by patients and controls, these sequences appeared highly expressed in patients and within the immunodominant clones of patients.

This clonotype came up many times. Its antigen target is currently unknown. No much larger clone exists at a distance of one base, and base qualities are not known. Trimming costs V 5 bases and J 2 bases, and their ends lie 12 bases apart. The germline V gene supplies CDR1 SGHNT and CDR2 YENEEA. The CDR3 covers 14 residues, taking in both the cysteine and the phenylalanine. The read is trimmed to its CDR3 DNA, 42 bases read in frame from base 1. Flow cytometry had shown CD8+CD57+ cell expansion in the patients selected for sequencing. Every patient had severe acquired aplastic anemia, diagnosed using the International Study of Aplastic Anemia and Agranulocytosis and Camitta criteria. At the time blood was sampled, none of the patients had received any therapy. In the study, sorted CD4+ and CD8+ blood T cells from patients with severe aplastic anemia and from healthy subjects underwent deep sequencing of TCR repertoires. In the USA, patient enrollment took place under clinicaltrials.gov protocols 00001620, 01623167, 00001397, 00071045, 00081523 and 00961064. Ficoll-Paque density gradient centrifugation was used to isolate peripheral blood mononuclear cells. Before DNA was extracted, CD4+ and CD8+ T cells were sorted using either FACS or magnetic beads.

Genomic DNA was used as template for profiling of TCR beta VDJ combinations and CDR3 sequences. An Illumina HiSeq 2000 was used for TCR repertoire sequencing. As for the original processing: TRBV/TRBJ rearrangement plots, CDR3 size and DJ length profiles, and Simpson's diversity index were used to evaluate the repertoires. The most abundant DNA sequence in the deep sequencing data was taken as the immunodominant clone. CDR3 amino acid sequences were checked for sharing between subjects and were compared against published repertoires and the VDJdb database. TCRdb handled the public reads itself, with Q25 trimming in fastp and clone calling in MiXCR, and kept productive beta chains. Under each unique CDR3 protein, matching rows form one entry showing the most common genes and DNA. TCRdb assigned the V and J calls; the authors' analysis was not used. The sample includes about 190,000 distinct CDR3 sequences, with 40% to 50% observed a single time. About 8.8% of the sample is held by the ten biggest clonotypes.

The TCR originated in a human donor with aplastic anemia. Material for sequencing was sorted CD4+, CD8+, or CD8+CD57+ T cells (not recorded which) from PBMCs. Recombination linked TRBV11-3 to TRBJ2-5; no D segment can be confidently identified. The CDR3 amino acid sequence is: CASSVVRGQETQYF. The DNA sequence is as follows: TGTGCCAGCAGCGTCGTCCGTGGACAAGAGACCCAGTACTTC.